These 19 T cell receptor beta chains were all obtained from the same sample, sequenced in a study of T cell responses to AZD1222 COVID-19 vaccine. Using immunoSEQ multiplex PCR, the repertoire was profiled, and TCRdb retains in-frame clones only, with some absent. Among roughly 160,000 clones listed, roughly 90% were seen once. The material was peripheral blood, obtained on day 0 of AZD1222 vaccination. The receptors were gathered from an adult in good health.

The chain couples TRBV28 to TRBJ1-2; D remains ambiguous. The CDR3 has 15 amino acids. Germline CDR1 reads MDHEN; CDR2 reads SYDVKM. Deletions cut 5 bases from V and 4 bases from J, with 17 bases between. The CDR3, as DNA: TGTGCCAGCAGTGCTCAAGAAGCTGGCATCTATGGCTACACCTTC. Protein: CASSAQEAGIYGYTF.

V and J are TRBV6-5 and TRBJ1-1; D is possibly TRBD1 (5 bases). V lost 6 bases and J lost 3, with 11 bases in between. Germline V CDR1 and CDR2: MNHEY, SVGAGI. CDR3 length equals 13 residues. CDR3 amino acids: CASSRVYDTEAFF. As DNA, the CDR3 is TGTGCCAGCAGCAGGGTTTATGACACTGAAGCTTTCTTT.

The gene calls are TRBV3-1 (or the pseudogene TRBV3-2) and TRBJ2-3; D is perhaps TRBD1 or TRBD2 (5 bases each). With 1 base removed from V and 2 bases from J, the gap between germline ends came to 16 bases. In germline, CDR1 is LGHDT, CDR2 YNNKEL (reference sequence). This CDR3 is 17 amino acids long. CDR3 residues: CASSQGRGVRVTDTQYF. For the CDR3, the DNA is TGTGCCAGCAGCCAAGGTAGGGGAGTACGGGTCACAGATACGCAGTATTTT.

The CDR3 sequence: CASSPVWAGTDTQYF. The CDR3 DNA reads TGTGCCAGCAGTCCTGTTTGGGCGGGCACAGATACGCAGTATTTT. The chain uses TRBV28 and TRBJ2-3, with D hard to call. Germline CDR1 and CDR2: MDHEN and SYDVKM. Deletions cut 5 bases from V and 1 base from J, with 13 bases between. The CDR3 spans 15 residues.

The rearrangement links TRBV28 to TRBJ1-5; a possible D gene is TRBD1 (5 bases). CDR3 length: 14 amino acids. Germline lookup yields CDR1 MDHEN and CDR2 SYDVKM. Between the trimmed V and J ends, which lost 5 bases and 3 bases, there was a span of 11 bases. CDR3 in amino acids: CASSPPGHNQPQHF. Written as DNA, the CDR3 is TGTGCCAGCAGTCCCCCAGGGCACAATCAGCCCCAGCATTTT.

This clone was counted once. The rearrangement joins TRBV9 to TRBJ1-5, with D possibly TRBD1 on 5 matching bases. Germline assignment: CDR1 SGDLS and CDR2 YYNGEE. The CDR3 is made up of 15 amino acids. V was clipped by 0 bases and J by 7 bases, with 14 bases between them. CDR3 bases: TGTGCCAGCAGCGTAGCGGGGGAGGTCAGACAGCCCCAGCATTTT. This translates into CASSVAGEVRQPQHF.

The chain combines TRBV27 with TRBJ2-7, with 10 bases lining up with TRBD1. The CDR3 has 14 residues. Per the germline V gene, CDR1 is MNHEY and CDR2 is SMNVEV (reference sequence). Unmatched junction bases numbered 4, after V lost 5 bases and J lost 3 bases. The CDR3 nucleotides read TGTGCCAGCAGTAGGGACAGGGGACGCTACGAGCAGTACTTC. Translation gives CASSRDRGRYEQYF.

In DNA, the CDR3 is TGCGCCAGCAGCTTGACTTGGCTGAACACTGAAGCTTTCTTT. This sequence encodes CASSLTWLNTEAFF. This chain links TRBV5-1 with TRBJ1-1; the D is unclear. The germline V and J ends were trimmed by 1 base and 0 bases, with 7 bases remaining between them. Germline CDR1 and CDR2: SGHRS and YFSETQ. This CDR3 comprises 14 residues. The entire variable domain, with the rest obtained from reference TRBV5-1 and TRBJ1-1, is as follows: KAGVTQTPRYLIKTRGQQVTLSCSPISGHRSVSWYQQTPGQGLQFLFEYFSETQRNKGNFPGRFSGRQFSNSRSEMNVSTLELGDSALYLCASSLTWLNTEAFFGQGTRLTVV.

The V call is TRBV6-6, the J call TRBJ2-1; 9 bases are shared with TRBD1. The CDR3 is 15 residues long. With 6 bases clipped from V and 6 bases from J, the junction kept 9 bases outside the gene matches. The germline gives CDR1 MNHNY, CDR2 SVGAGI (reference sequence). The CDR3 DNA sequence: TGTGCCAGCAGACCAGGACAGGGGAGGGTCAATGAGCAGTTCTTC. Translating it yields CASRPGQGRVNEQFF.

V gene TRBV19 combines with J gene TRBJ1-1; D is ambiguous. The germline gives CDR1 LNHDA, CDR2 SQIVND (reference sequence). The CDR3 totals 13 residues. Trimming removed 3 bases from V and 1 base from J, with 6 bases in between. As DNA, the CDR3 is TGTGCCAGTAGTATTAAAAGGAACACTGAAGCTTTCTTT. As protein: CASSIKRNTEAFF.

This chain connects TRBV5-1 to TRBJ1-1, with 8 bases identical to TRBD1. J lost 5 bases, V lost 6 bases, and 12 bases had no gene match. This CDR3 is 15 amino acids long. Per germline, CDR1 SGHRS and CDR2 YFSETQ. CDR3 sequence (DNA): TGCGCCAGCACCCAAAAGACAGGGGAGAGAACTGAAGCTTTCTTT. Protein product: CASTQKTGERTEAFF.

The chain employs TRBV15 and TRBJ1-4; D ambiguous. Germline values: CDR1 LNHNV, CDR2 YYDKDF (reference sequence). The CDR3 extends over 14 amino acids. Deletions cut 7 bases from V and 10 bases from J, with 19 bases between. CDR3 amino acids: CATTGGSPSGKLFF. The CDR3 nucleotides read TGTGCCACCACCGGTGGCAGCCCTTCCGGAAAACTGTTTTTT.

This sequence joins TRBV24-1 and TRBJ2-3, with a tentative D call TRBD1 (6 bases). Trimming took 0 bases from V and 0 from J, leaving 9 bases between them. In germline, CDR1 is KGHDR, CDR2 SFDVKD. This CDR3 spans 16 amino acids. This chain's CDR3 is CATSDLTGLSTDTQYF. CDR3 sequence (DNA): TGTGCCACCAGTGATTTGACAGGGCTAAGCACAGATACGCAGTATTTT.

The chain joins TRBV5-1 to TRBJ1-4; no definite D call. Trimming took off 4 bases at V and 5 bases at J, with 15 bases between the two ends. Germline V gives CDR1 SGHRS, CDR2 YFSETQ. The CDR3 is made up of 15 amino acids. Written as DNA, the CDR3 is TGCGCCAGCAGCGAAACCAGCTCTCTGAATGAAAAACTGTTTTTT. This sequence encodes CASSETSSLNEKLFF.

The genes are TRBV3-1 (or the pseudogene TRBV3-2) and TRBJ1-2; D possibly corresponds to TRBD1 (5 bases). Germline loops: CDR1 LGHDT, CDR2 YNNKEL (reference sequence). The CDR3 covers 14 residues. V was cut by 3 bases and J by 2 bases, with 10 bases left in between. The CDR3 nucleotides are TGTGCCAGCAGCCAGGGACGGACCAACTATGGCTACACCTTC. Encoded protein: CASSQGRTNYGYTF.

The chain's CDR3 is CAWTGSSGGYTF. DNA of the CDR3: TGTGCCTGGACAGGGTCTTCGGGAGGCTACACCTTC. The V call is TRBV30, the J call TRBJ1-2; D is possibly TRBD1 (5 bases). Germline CDR1 reads GTSNPN; CDR2 reads SVGIG (reference sequence). Trimming took off 4 bases at V and 8 bases at J, with 14 bases between the two ends. The CDR3 is 12 residues long.

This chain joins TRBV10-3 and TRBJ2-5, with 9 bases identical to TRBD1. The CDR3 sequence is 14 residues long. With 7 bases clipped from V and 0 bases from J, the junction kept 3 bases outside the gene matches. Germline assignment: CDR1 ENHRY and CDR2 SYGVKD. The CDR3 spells CAIKRTGDQETQYF. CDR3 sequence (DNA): TGTGCCATCAAGAGGACAGGGGACCAAGAGACCCAGTACTTC.

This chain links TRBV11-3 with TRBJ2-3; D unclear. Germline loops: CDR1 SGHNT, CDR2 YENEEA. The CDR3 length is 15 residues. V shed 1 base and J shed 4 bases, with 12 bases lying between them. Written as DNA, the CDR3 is TGTGCCAGCAGCTTAGCTCTCACGATCCCAGATACGCAGTATTTT. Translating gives CASSLALTIPDTQYF.

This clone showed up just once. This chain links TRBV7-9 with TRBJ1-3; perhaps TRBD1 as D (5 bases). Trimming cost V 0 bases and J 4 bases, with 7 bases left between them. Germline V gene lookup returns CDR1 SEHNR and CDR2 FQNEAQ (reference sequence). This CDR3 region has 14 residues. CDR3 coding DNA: TGTGCCAGCAGCTTAGCACAGGTCGGAAACACCATATATTTT. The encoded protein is CASSLAQVGNTIYF.